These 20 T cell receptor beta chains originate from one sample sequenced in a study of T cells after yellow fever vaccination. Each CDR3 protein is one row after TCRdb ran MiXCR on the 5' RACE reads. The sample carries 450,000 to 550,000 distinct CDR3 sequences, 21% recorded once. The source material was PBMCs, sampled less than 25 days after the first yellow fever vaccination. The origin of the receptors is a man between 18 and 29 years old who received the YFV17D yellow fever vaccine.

The CDR3 loop is CASSRPEGGGDYTEAFF. The CDR3 DNA follows: TGCGCCAGCAGTCGTCCGGAAGGTGGGGGGGACTACACTGAAGCTTTCTTT. J is TRBJ1-1 and V is TRBV5-1, with D perhaps TRBD1 (5 bases). Germline V CDR1 and CDR2: SGHRS, YFSETQ. V was shortened by 5 bases and J by 3 bases, with 23 bases between the two germline ends. The CDR3 runs to 17 residues.

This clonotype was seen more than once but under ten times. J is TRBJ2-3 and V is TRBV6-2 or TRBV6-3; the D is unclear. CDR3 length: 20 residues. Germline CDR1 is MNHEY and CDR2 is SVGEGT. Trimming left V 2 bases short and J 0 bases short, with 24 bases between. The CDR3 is CASSYGLLVTIRSSTDTQYF. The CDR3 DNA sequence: TGTGCCAGCAGTTACGGATTGCTAGTCACGATCCGCAGTAGCACAGATACGCAGTATTTT.

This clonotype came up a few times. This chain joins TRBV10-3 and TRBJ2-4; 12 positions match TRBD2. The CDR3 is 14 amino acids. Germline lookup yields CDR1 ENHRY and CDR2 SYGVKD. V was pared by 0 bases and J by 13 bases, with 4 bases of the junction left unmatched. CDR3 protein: CAISESTSGGPQYF. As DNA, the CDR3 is TGTGCCATCAGTGAGTCGACTAGCGGGGGTCCCCAGTACTTC.

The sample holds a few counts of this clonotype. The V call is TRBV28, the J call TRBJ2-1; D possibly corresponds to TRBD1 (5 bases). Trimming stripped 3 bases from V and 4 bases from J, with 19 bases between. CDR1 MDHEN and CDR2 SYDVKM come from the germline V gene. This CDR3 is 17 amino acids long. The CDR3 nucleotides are TGTGCCAGCAGTTTCCCCGCGGACACAGACCCGTACAATGAGCAGTTCTTC. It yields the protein CASSFPADTDPYNEQFF.

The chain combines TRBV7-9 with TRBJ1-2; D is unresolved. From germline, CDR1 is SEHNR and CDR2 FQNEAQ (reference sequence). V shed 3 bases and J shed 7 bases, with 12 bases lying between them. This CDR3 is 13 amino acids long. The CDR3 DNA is TGTGCCAGCAGCTTGCCGGGGTGGCGTGGCTACACCTTC. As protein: CASSLPGWRGYTF.

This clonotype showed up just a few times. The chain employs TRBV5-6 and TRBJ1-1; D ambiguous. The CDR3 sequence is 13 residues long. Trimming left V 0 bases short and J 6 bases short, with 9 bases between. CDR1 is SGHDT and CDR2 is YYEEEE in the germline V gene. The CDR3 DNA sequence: TGTGCCAGCAGCTTGGATAGGTTAGCTGAAGCTTTCTTT. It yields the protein CASSLDRLAEAFF.

CDR3 sequence: CSAREQGRDYNEQFF. The CDR3 DNA reads TGCAGTGCTAGAGAACAGGGGAGGGACTACAATGAGCAGTTCTTC. This sequence joins TRBV20-1 and TRBJ2-1; D is possibly TRBD1 or TRBD2 (7 bases each). The CDR3 is 15 residues long. Germline CDR1 and CDR2: DFQATT and SNEGSKA (reference sequence). Trimming took 0 bases from V and 3 from J, leaving 12 bases between them.

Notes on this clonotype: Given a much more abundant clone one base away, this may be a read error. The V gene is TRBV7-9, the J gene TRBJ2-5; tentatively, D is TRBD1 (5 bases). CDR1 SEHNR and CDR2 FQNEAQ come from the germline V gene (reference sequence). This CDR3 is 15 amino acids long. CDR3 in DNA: TGTGCCAGAAGCTTGAATGGCGGTTACAGGGAGACCCAGTACTTC. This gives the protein CARSLNGGYRETQYF.

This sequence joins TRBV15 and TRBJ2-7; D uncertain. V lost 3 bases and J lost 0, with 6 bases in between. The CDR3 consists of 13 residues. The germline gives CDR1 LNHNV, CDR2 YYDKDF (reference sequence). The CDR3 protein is CATSRGSSYEQYV. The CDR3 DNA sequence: TGTGCCACCAGCAGGGGTAGCTCCTACGAGCAGTACGTC.

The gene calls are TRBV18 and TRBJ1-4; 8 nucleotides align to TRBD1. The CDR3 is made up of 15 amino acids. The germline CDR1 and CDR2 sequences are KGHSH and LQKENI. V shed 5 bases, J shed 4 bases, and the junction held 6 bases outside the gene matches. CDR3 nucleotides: TGTGCCAGCTCATCAGGGACAGGCGTTAATGAAAAACTGTTTTTT. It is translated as CASSSGTGVNEKLFF.

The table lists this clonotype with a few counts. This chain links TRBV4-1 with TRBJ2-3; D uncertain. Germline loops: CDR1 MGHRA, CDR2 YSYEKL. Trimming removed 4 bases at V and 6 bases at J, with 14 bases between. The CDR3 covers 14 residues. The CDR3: CASSLLSGPDTQYF. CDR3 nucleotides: TGCGCCAGCAGCCTTCTCTCAGGCCCCGATACGCAGTATTTT.

The CDR3 sequence: CASSQEARGAEAFF. CDR3 DNA: TGCGCCAGCAGCCAAGAGGCGCGGGGGGCTGAAGCTTTCTTT. The chain has TRBV4-3 and TRBJ1-1; possibly TRBD1 for D (5 bases). From germline, CDR1 is LGHNA and CDR2 YSLEER. Trimming took off 0 bases at V and 6 bases at J, with 11 bases between the two ends. This CDR3 is 14 amino acids long.

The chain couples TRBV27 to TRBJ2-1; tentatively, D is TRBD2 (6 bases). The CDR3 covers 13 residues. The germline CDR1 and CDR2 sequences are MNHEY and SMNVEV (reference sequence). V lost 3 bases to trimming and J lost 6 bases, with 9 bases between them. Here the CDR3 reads CASSFPAGNEQFF. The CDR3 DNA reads TGTGCCAGCAGTTTCCCAGCGGGCAATGAGCAGTTCTTC.

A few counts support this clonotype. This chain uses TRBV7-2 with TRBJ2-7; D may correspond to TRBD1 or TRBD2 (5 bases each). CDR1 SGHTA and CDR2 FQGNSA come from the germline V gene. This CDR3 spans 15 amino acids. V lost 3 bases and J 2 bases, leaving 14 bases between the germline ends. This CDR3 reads CASSFSTGPPYEQYV. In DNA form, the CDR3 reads TGTGCCAGCAGCTTTTCAACGGGACCACCCTACGAGCAGTACGTC.

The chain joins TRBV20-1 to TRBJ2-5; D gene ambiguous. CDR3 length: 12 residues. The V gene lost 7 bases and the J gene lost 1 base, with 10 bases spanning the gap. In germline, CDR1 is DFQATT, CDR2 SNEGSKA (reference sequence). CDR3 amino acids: CSVWVAQETQYF. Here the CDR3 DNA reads TGCAGTGTCTGGGTGGCCCAAGAGACCCAGTACTTC.

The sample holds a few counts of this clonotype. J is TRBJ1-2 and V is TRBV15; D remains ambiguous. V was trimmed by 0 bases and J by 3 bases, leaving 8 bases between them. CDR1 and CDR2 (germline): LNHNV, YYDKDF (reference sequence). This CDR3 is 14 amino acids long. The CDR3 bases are TGTGCCACCAGCAGAGATTCAGCAGACTATGGCTACACCTTC. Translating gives CATSRDSADYGYTF.

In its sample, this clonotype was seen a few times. In nucleotides, the CDR3 is TGCGCCAGCAGCCCCGATGGGGCCAACCGAAAGGGGCAGTACGTC. Its protein product is CASSPDGANRKGQYV. The V call is TRBV4-1, the J call TRBJ2-7; D perhaps matches TRBD1 (5 bases). Per germline, CDR1 MGHRA and CDR2 YSYEKL. Trimming cost V 4 bases and J 9 bases, with 22 bases left between them. The CDR3 extends over 15 amino acids.

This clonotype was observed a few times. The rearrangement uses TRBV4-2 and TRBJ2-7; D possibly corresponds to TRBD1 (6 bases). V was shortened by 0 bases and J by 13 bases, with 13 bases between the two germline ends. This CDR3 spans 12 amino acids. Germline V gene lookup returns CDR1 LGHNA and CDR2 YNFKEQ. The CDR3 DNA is TGTGCCAGCAGCCAAGACGGCAGGGGCTATTACTTC. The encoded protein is CASSQDGRGYYF.

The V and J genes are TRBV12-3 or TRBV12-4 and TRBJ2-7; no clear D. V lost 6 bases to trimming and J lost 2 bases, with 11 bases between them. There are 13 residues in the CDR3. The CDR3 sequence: CASSINTPYEQYF. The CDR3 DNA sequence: TGTGCCAGCAGCATAAATACACCCTACGAGCAGTACTTC.

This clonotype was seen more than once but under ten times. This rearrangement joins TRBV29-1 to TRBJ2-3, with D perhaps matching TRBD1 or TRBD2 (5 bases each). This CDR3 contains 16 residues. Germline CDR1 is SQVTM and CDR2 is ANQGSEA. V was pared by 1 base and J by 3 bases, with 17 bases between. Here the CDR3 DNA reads TGCAGCGTTGAAGGGGACCGGATCCCACGAACAGATACGCAGTATTTT. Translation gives CSVEGDRIPRTDTQYF.